This T cell receptor (beta chain) was obtained from a study of shared clonotypes between healthy human individuals. Findings and caveats of the study: Naive subsets generally had larger estimated richness than memory subsets. Clonotype sharing across a handful of donors was observed for around 4.8% of naive CD4 clonotypes.

The repertoire was sequenced with immunoSEQ multiplex PCR; TCRdb's copy has only in-frame clones and lacks some. The data contain a few million clones, about 92% of them singletons. This clone was counted only a few times. The antigen is not known. The CDR3 loop spans 15 amino acids. V lost 6 bases to trimming and J lost 7 bases, with 19 bases between them. The V gene's germline CDR1 is MNHNY and CDR2 SVGAGI (reference sequence). The sample taken for sequencing was naive CD4+ T cells from PBMCs. The subset was: CD45RA+ positively selected. This chain uses TRBV6-6 with TRBJ1-5; a weak D match, TRBD1 (6 bases). This TCR derives from a man aged 18 to 30 in good health. Some clones in this sample may be carry-over from other donors' samples. The CDR3 spells CASSYRVRVEQPQHF. CDR3 nucleotides: TGTGCCAGCAGCTACAGGGTGCGGGTCGAGCAGCCCCAGCATTTT.